Following are 10 T cell receptor beta chains from one sample sequenced in a study of shared clonotypes between healthy human individuals. Method: immunoSEQ multiplex PCR; TCRdb's copy keeps in-frame clones and lacks some. In the table there are millions of clones, 85% to 95% of which are singletons. CD45RO-negative, CCR7-selected cells formed the naive CD8 fraction, which excluded terminally differentiated effector memory CD45RA+ cells. The sequenced sample was naive CD8+ T cells sorted from blood. These receptors were obtained from a young man in good health.

The gene calls are TRBV27 and TRBJ2-7; 10 nucleotides match TRBD1. The germline gives CDR1 MNHEY, CDR2 SMNVEV (reference sequence). CDR3 size: 16 residues. V dropped 5 bases and J dropped 2; count of bases not matched to a gene: 9. The CDR3 coding sequence is TGTGCCAGCAGTGCGATACCGGGACAGGGGACCTACGAGCAGTACTTC. It translates to CASSAIPGQGTYEQYF.

This clone was seen a handful of times. The sample holds other DNA sequences that translate to the same CDR3. V gene TRBV27 combines with J gene TRBJ1-5; TRBD1 might be the D (6 bases). Trimming pared 4 bases from V and 0 bases from J, leaving 7 bases between. Germline V lookup: CDR1 MNHEY, CDR2 SMNVEV (reference sequence). This CDR3 spans 14 amino acids. CDR3 sequence (DNA): TGTGCCAGCAGTTCAGGGGTTAGCAATCAGCCCCAGCATTTT. Translated: CASSSGVSNQPQHF.

The chain is built from TRBV7-9 and TRBJ2-7; TRBD1 is a possible D gene (5 bases). CDR1 and CDR2 (germline): SEHNR, FQNEAQ (reference sequence). The CDR3 contains 15 residues. V was trimmed by 5 bases and J by 1 base, leaving 15 bases between them. The CDR3 DNA reads TGTGCCAGCAGCCCACCGCTGACAGATTCCTACGAGCAGTACTTC. Protein sequence: CASSPPLTDSYEQYF.

The J gene is TRBJ2-3, the V gene TRBV13; TRBD2 matches at 11 bases. Germline V CDR1 and CDR2: PRHDT, FYEKMQ (reference sequence). V shed 7 bases and J 3 bases; nucleotides not matched to a gene: 9. The CDR3 is 16 residues long. The CDR3 DNA reads TGTGCCAGCACCCTAGCGGGGGGAGCCCCAACAGATACGCAGTATTTT. Translated: CASTLAGGAPTDTQYF.

This rearrangement joins TRBV30 to TRBJ2-7; TRBD1 matches at 7 bases. The ends lost 4 bases at V and 5 bases at J; junction bases unmatched: 8. Germline-derived CDR1 and CDR2 are GTSNPN and SVGIG (reference sequence). This CDR3 spans 13 amino acids. In DNA form, the CDR3 reads TGTGCCTGGACCCCGACAGGGTCCAACGAGCAGTACTTC. This encodes CAWTPTGSNEQYF.

V gene TRBV27 combines with J gene TRBJ2-1; no clear D. The length of the CDR3 is 12 residues. V lost 3 bases and J lost 6, with 6 bases in between. Germline V gene sequence: CDR1 MNHEY, CDR2 SMNVEV (reference sequence). CDR3 nucleotides: TGTGCCAGCAGTTTTAGGCGCAATGAGCAGTTCTTC. Its protein is CASSFRRNEQFF.

The chain uses TRBV28 and TRBJ1-2; no reliable D call. CDR3 length: 14 amino acids. Looked up from germline, CDR1 is MDHEN and CDR2 is SYDVKM. Trimming left V 7 bases short and J 4 bases short, with 16 bases between. This chain's CDR3 is CASTEHRGFYGYTF. CDR3 DNA sequence: TGTGCCAGCACCGAACACCGGGGATTCTATGGCTACACCTTC.

The chain employs TRBV5-6 and TRBJ2-7; 8 positions agree with TRBD1. CDR1 is SGHDT, CDR2 YYEEEE, per germline. The CDR3 extends over 14 amino acids. V lost 4 bases and J lost 0; bases outside the gene matches: 3. The CDR3 region has the DNA TGTGCCAGCAGCGCGGACAGGGACTCCTACGAGCAGTACTTC. Translated, it gives CASSADRDSYEQYF.

This chain links TRBV27 with TRBJ2-3; 10 positions agree with TRBD2. Germline lookup yields CDR1 MNHEY and CDR2 SMNVEV (reference sequence). V trimming: 4 bases; J trimming: 1 base; junction bases outside the gene matches: 5. This CDR3 spans 16 amino acids. The CDR3 nucleotides read TGTGCCAGCAGTTCCCTAGCGGGGGCGGGCACAGATACGCAGTATTTT. Translating it yields CASSSLAGAGTDTQYF.

The chain links TRBV5-4 to TRBJ2-1; 10 nucleotides line up with TRBD2. After removal of 2 bases from V and 9 bases from J, the junction contained 2 bases not matched to a gene. Looked up from germline, CDR1 is SGHNT and CDR2 is YYREEE (reference sequence). The CDR3 sequence is 13 residues long. The CDR3 DNA sequence: TGTGCCAGCAGCTTCGGACTAGCGGCTGAGCAGTTCTTC. This codes for CASSFGLAAEQFF.